This TCR beta chain is from a study of control samples from healthy donors and cancer patients. Here immunoSEQ multiplex PCR was the method, and the copy in TCRdb shows in-frame clones only, minus some. The table records some 74,000 clones, about 94% of them present only once. Germline trimming cut 1 base from V and 7 bases from J; bases unmatched to any gene: 4. Germline-derived CDR1 and CDR2 are SGHTA and FQGNSA. The length of the CDR3 is 14 residues. This TCR came from a woman in her 30s in good health. V usage is TRBV7-2 and J usage is TRBJ2-1; TRBD1 matches 7 bases. Sequencing was done on a sample of blood. For the CDR3, the DNA is TGTGCCAGCAGCTTAGTGGGACAGTTGAATGAGCAGTTCTTC. It yields the protein CASSLVGQLNEQFF.